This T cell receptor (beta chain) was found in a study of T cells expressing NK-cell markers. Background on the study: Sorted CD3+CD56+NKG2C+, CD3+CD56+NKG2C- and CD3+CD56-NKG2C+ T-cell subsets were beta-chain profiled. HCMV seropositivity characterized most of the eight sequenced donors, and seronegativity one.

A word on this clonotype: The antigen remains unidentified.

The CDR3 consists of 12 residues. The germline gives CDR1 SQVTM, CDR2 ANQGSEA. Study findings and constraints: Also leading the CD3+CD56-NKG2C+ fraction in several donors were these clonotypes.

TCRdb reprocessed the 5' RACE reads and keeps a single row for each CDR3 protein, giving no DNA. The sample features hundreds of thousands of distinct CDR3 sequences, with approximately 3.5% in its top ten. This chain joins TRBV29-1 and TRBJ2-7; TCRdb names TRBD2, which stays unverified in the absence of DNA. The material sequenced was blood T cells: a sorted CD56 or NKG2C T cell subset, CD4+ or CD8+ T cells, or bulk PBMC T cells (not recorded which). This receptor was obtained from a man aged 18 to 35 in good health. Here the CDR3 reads CSVEDLGGEQYF.